The clone carrying this TCR beta chain has a count of ten or more. Its antigen is as yet unknown. The CDR3 end lies 3 residues beyond the end of the read and is filled in from the germline J gene. The CDR3 covers 14 residues. CDR1 is SNHLY, CDR2 FYNNEI, per germline. The V end was cut by 10 bases, the J end by 7 bases, with 22 bases between. The data are from a study of T cell clonality in common variable immunodeficiency. CVID and control samples used equivalent genomic DNA input. Clones were read by immunoSEQ multiplex PCR, and TCRdb kept only the in-frame ones, dropping some. The data show around 45,000 clones, with none appearing a single time. Study-level points and caveats: Fewer TCRbeta clones were shared among CVID subjects than controls. Fewer deletions and N-nucleotide insertions were reportedly seen in common variable immunodeficiency TCR beta sequences. CVID subjects had higher TCRbeta clonality than healthy controls, most marked in about a third.

This receptor was obtained from a person aged 18-69 years in good health. The material sequenced was peripheral blood mononuclear cells. The rearrangement joins TRBV2 to TRBJ1-2; perhaps TRBD1 as D (6 bases). Partial CDR3 DNA: TGTGCCACCGACCCGGACAGTGCGGTATCTGGC. Its translation is CATDPDSAVSG. The entire CDR3 is CATDPDSAVSGYTF.